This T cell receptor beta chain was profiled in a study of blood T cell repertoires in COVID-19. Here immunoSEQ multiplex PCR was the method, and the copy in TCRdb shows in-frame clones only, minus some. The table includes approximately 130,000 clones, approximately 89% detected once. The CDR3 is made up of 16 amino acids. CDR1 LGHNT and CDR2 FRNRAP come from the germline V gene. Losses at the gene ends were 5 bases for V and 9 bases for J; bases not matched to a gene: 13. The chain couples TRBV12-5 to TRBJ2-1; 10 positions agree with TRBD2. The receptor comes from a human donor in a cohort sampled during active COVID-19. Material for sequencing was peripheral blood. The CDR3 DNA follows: TGTGCTAGTGGTCAAGGAGGGCCTAGCGGGAGTGGTGAGCAGTTCTTC. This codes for CASGQGGPSGSGEQFF.